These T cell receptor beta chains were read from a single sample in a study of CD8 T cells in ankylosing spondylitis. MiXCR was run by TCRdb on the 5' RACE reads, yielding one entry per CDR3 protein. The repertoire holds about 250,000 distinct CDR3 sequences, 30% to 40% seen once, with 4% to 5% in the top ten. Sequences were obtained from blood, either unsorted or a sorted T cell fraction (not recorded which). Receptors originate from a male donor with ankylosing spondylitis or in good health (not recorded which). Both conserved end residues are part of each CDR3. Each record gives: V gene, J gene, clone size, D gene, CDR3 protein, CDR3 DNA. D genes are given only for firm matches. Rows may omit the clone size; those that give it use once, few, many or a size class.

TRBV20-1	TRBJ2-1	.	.	CSAPRGSGQFF	TGCAGTGCCCCTCGGGGTAGTGGGCAGTTCTTC
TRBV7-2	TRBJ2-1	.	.	CASSPVGGNEQFF	TGTGCCAGCAGCCCAGTTGGTGGCAATGAGCAGTTCTTC
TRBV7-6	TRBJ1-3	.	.	CAVGGTVSGNTIYF	TGTGCCGTGGGAGGGACCGTCTCTGGAAACACCATATATTTT
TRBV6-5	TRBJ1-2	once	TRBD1	CASSSPGQGQGGYTF	TGTGCCAGCAGTTCCCCGGGACAGGGTCAGGGTGGCTACACCTTC
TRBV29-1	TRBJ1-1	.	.	CSVDSGYTMNTEAFF	TGCAGCGTTGACTCCGGGTACACTATGAACACTGAAGCTTTCTTT
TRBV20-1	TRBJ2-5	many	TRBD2	CSARDALAGNQETQYF	TGCAGTGCTAGAGATGCGCTAGCGGGGAACCAAGAGACCCAGTACTTC
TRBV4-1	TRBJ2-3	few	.	CASSQIQGRVDTQYF	TGCGCCAGCAGCCAGATACAGGGAAGGGTGGATACGCAGTATTTT
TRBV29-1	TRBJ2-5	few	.	CSVVGADQETQYF	TGCAGCGTTGTTGGGGCGGACCAAGAGACCCAGTACTTC
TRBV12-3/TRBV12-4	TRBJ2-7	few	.	CASSFGRTPTYEQYF	TGTGCCAGCAGTTTCGGGAGAACACCGACCTACGAGCAGTACTTC
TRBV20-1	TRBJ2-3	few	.	CSASTGPGDTQYF	TGCAGTGCTAGTACGGGGCCGGGAGATACGCAGTATTTT